This record concerns one T cell receptor beta chain sequence. Germline values: CDR1 SGHDN, CDR2 FVKESK. V was trimmed by 2 bases and J by 3 bases, leaving 8 bases between them. The CDR3 consists of 13 residues. The data stem from a study of blood T cell repertoires in COVID-19. Study information: Acute-phase and convalescent COVID-19 samples originated in the United States, Italy and Spain.

Sequencing was performed with immunoSEQ multiplex PCR; in TCRdb, only in-frame clones are kept and a portion is missing. Among around 300,000 clones listed, roughly 86% were seen once. The receptor comes from a woman between 18 and 29 years old who had recovered from COVID-19. Sequencing input: PBMCs or T cells enriched from blood (not recorded which). The chain couples TRBV14 to TRBJ2-7; tentatively, D is TRBD2 (5 bases). The CDR3 DNA follows: TGTGCCAGCAGCCAATCCGGGAACTACGAGCAGTACTTC. Amino acid sequence: CASSQSGNYEQYF.